This TCR beta chain was documented in a study of blood T cell repertoires in COVID-19 (dated by TCRdb to the early 2020s). Regarding the complete study: Collaborator samples came from the United States, Italy and Spain and covered acute and convalescent phases of COVID-19. The material from the prospective study consisted of cDNA or gDNA derived from T cells, B-cell-depleted T cells, or PBMCs. The samples were drawn from two sources: the first 160 participants of the ongoing ImmuneRACE study, and 950 to 1,500 subjects contributed by 6 global collaborators. The repertoires were made available in a free public database intended to serve as a resource for research on the immune response to SARS-CoV-2. Deeply sampled blood TCRbeta repertoires from subjects exposed to, actively infected with, or recovered from COVID-19 were included in the dataset. The sample metadata nearly always contained a de-identified subject ID, COVID-19 status, age in years and sex. Where available, HLA class I and class II types were taken from metadata supplied by the sample provider and were not determined by assay-based typing.

Whole blood was collected in K2EDTA tubes by collaborating institutions according to the institutions' own protocols. Collaborator samples were shipped for TCRbeta analysis as frozen whole blood, isolated PBMCs, or DNA extracted from either sample type. The study at large found these results: The quantity of clinical and demographic metadata differed by source and by participant and was supplied without curation.

As regards this clone: It lacks a known antigen. One base away there is no much larger clone; base qualities are not given.

TCRbeta CDR3 regions were amplified from genomic DNA by means of the immunoSEQ Assay, a bias-controlled multiplex PCR. In the original analysis: The number of nucleated cells in each sample was estimated by amplification of reference gene primers within the assay. To quantify the absolute abundance of each unique TCRbeta CDR3 rearrangement, sequence reads were collapsed and filtered. Productive Simpson clonality was computed per sample as the square root of Simpson's diversity index over productive rearrangements. Not all clones reach the TCRdb copy of this immuneACCESS table, which keeps in-frame sequences only. Checked studies attribute under half of the gap to unresolved V genes and leave the rest unexplained. V and J calls and clone size are as listed in that table; D and trimming were resolved from the DNA. For this sample the table gives around 250,000 clones, of which around 84% were detected only once. The biggest ten clones account for under 9% of the sample.

The TCR comes from a woman in her 70s with active or convalescent COVID-19. Sequenced: peripheral blood.

The nucleotides are TGTGCCAGCTCGGGGGGGGCCTACGAGACCCAGTACTTC. It specifies CASSGGAYETQYF. The rearrangement joined TRBV2 to TRBJ2-5, with 8 bases in between that match TRBD2. In the germline V gene, CDR1 corresponds to SNHLY and CDR2 to FYNNEI. The cysteine opens and the phenylalanine closes a CDR3 of 13 amino acids. Only the CDR3 DNA stays, 39 bases, in frame from base 1. Trimming takes 8 bases off V and 5 bases off J; junction bases not matched to a gene: 7.